This note documents a single T cell receptor (beta chain) sequence. Antigen specificity is unknown. The data derive from a study of cytomegalovirus exposure and HLA in healthy donors. Findings of the study overall: The Asian-associated ancestry cluster reportedly had fewer N-insertions than the approximately 700-donor mean in a later analysis.

The CDR3 contains 14 residues. CDR1 and CDR2 from the germline V gene are GTSNPN and SVGIG (reference sequence). V lost 4 bases, J lost 3 bases, and 10 bases lay in between. The PCR was carried out with 60 Vbeta primers and 13 Jbeta primers. Generated by immunoSEQ multiplex PCR, the TCRdb table keeps only in-frame clones and is missing some. Among approximately 82,000 clones, roughly a tenth were seen once, and the ten largest hold almost 25%. Material for sequencing was PBMCs. The clonotype was recovered from a man aged 60-69 years in good health and CMV-seropositive. V and J are TRBV30 and TRBJ1-6, with D tentatively TRBD1 (6 bases). Here the CDR3 DNA reads TGTGCCTGGAATACACAGGGCTATAATTCACCCCTCCACTTT. Translation gives CAWNTQGYNSPLHF.